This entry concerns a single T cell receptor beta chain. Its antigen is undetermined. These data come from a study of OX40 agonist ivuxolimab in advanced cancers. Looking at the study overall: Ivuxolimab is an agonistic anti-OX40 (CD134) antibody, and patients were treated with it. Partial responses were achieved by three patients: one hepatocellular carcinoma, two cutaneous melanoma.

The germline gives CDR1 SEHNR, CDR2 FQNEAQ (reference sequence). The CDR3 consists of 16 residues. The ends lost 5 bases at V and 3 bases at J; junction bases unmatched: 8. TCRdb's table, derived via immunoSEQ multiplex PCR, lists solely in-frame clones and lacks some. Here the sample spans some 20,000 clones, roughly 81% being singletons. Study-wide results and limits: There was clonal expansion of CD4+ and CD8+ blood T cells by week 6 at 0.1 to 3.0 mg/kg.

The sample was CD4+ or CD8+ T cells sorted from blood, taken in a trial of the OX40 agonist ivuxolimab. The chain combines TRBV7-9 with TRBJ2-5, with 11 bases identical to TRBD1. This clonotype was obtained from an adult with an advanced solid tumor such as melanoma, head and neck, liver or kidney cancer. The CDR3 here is CASSPPGQGEEETQYF. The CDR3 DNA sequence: TGTGCCAGCAGCCCACCGGGACAGGGGGAGGAAGAGACCCAGTACTTC. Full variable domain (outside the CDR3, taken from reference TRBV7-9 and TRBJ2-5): DTGVSQNPRHKITKRGQNVTFRCDPISEHNRLYWYRQTLGQGPEFLTYFQNEAQLEKSRLLSDRFSAERPKGSFSTLEIQRTEQGDSAMYLCASSPPGQGEEETQYFGPGTRLLVL.